This TCR beta chain was captured in a study of identical twins. Study-level points and caveats: Its conclusions, products of cross-sectional statistical analysis, did not come from following the same donors.

TCRdb ran MiXCR on the 5' RACE reads and lists one entry per CDR3 protein. The table has 400,000 to 550,000 distinct CDR3 sequences, around 15% seen once. This clonotype has just a few counts. Its antigen remains unidentified. CDR1 is KGHSH and CDR2 is LQKENI in the germline V gene. The ends were cut back, 0 bases at V and 6 bases at J, with 15 bases in the middle. This CDR3 has 15 residues. This sample was also put to use in a study of yellow fever vaccine responses in identical twins.

This chain joins TRBV18 and TRBJ2-7; D may be TRBD2 (5 bases). The sequence was collected from a woman under 30 in good health. Sequencing was done on a sample of CD4+ T cells sorted from blood. This chain's CDR3 is CASSPPLAASPEQYF. CDR3 coding DNA: TGTGCCAGCTCACCACCCCTAGCAGCCTCGCCCGAGCAGTACTTC.